This TCR beta chain derives from a study of human T cells and chemical hapten exposure. Study summary: Recorded diagnoses among the mostly female patients were alopecia areata, totalis or universalis.

Time point noted: patch test 2, 6 weeks after DPC sensitization. Treatment described: therapeutic diphenylcyclopropenone sensitization with weekly scalp DPC. Total RNA was isolated from unfractionated whole blood. TCRdb re-called the RACE reads through MiXCR, storing one row per CDR3 protein. The sample consists of 80,000 to 95,000 distinct CDR3 sequences, under 14% of them appearing once. This clonotype was counted at least ten times. The source is a man aged 18-30 years with alopecia areata. Some clones in this sample may be carry-over from other donors' samples. Source: whole blood, taken in connection with sensitization to the hapten diphenylcyclopropenone (DPC).

CDR3 loop: CASETTRTGRTYEQYF. The CDR3 nucleotides are TGTGCCAGCGAAACAACCCGGACAGGGAGGACCTACGAGCAGTACTTC. The chain carries TRBV6-2 or TRBV6-3 and TRBJ2-7; 8 bases match TRBD1. V shed 8 bases and J 2 bases; nucleotides not matched to a gene: 14. CDR1 and CDR2 from the germline V gene are MNHEY and SVGEGT. The CDR3 is 16 amino acids.